The rows below give T cell receptor beta chains drawn from one sample of a study of blood T cell repertoires in COVID-19. Clones were sequenced by immunoSEQ multiplex PCR, and TCRdb holds only the in-frame ones, with some missing. The repertoire consists of 200,000 or so clones, with more than 75% occurring once and the leading ten covering approximately 7.2%. The specimen sequenced was PBMCs or T cells enriched from blood (not recorded which). The source of these receptors is a man in his thirties or forties in a cohort exposed to, infected with or recovered from COVID-19 (not recorded which). Each CDR3 is given with its conserved first and last residue. Each record gives: D gene, clone size, J gene, V gene, CDR3 DNA, CDR3 protein. D genes are given only for firm matches. Clone size, where shown, is once, few, many, or a class for clones that have expanded.

D gene: -; clone size: -; J gene: TRBJ1-1; V gene: TRBV3-1/TRBV3-2; CDR3 DNA: TGTGCCAGCAGCCGTGATGGTGCAGGGAACACTGAAGCTTTCTTT; CDR3 protein: CASSRDGAGNTEAFF
D gene: TRBD2; clone size: -; J gene: TRBJ2-7; V gene: TRBV13; CDR3 DNA: TGTGCCAGCAGCACGAACAAGGGAGGGTCCTACGAGCAGTACTTC; CDR3 protein: CASSTNKGGSYEQYF
D gene: -; clone size: -; J gene: TRBJ1-4; V gene: TRBV21-1; CDR3 DNA: TGTGCCAGCAGCAAAGTTCTGCGTGACAAGGAAATGACAACTAATGAAAAACTGTTTTTT; CDR3 protein: CASSKVLRDKEMTTNEKLFF
D gene: TRBD1; clone size: -; J gene: TRBJ2-1; V gene: TRBV13; CDR3 DNA: TGTGCCAGCAGCCGGGACAGCCGAAATGAGCAGTTCTTC; CDR3 protein: CASSRDSRNEQFF
D gene: -; clone size: -; J gene: TRBJ2-7; V gene: TRBV9; CDR3 DNA: TGTGCCAGCAGCGTAAGCCCCCTCTCCAGCGGACGTGAGCAGTACTTC; CDR3 protein: CASSVSPLSSGREQYF
D gene: -; clone size: -; J gene: TRBJ2-2; V gene: TRBV19; CDR3 DNA: TGTGCCAGTAGTAGAGATCTAGGGGGCACCGGGGAGCTGTTTTTT; CDR3 protein: CASSRDLGGTGELFF
D gene: TRBD2; clone size: -; J gene: TRBJ2-1; V gene: TRBV7-2; CDR3 DNA: TGTGCCAGCAGGACTAGCGGGTCACACAATGAGCAGTTCTTC; CDR3 protein: CASRTSGSHNEQFF
D gene: TRBD1; clone size: -; J gene: TRBJ1-4; V gene: TRBV7-9; CDR3 DNA: TGTGCCAGCAGCTTATTAATTCAGGGGGCAAGTTTT; CDR3 protein: CASSLLIQGASF
D gene: -; clone size: -; J gene: TRBJ2-5; V gene: TRBV5-6; CDR3 DNA: TGTGCCAGCAGTTTCAAAGAGACCCAGTACTTC; CDR3 protein: CASSFKETQYF
D gene: -; clone size: once; J gene: TRBJ2-1; V gene: TRBV5-4; CDR3 DNA: TGTGCCAGCAGCTTGGAAGGGACTCGAAAGAATGAGCAGTTCTTC; CDR3 protein: CASSLEGTRKNEQFF
D gene: TRBD1; clone size: -; J gene: TRBJ1-5; V gene: TRBV10-3; CDR3 DNA: TGTGCCACCCGGGACAGGGTAGCTGGGCAGCCCCAGCATTTT; CDR3 protein: CATRDRVAGQPQHF
D gene: TRBD1; clone size: -; J gene: TRBJ1-2; V gene: TRBV6-5; CDR3 DNA: TGTGCCAGCACCGGGACAGGACGCTATGGCTACACCTTC; CDR3 protein: CASTGTGRYGYTF
D gene: TRBD1; clone size: -; J gene: TRBJ1-2; V gene: TRBV19; CDR3 DNA: TGTGCCAGTCTTTCCGGGACAGGGGGTTCCTATGGCTACACCTTC; CDR3 protein: CASLSGTGGSYGYTF
D gene: TRBD1; clone size: -; J gene: TRBJ1-2; V gene: TRBV28; CDR3 DNA: TGTGCCAGCAGTCACCGGACAGGGGGATTCTATGGCTACACCTTC; CDR3 protein: CASSHRTGGFYGYTF
D gene: -; clone size: -; J gene: TRBJ2-7; V gene: TRBV18; CDR3 DNA: TGTGCCAGCTCACCACCCGGACTAAACCGGGACGAGCAGTACTTC; CDR3 protein: CASSPPGLNRDEQYF
D gene: TRBD2; clone size: -; J gene: TRBJ2-3; V gene: TRBV5-4; CDR3 DNA: TGTGCCAGCAGCTTTTTAGCGGGAGGTACAGATACGCAGTATTTT; CDR3 protein: CASSFLAGGTDTQYF
D gene: TRBD1; clone size: once; J gene: TRBJ2-5; V gene: TRBV9; CDR3 DNA: TGTGCCAGCAGCGTACAGGACAGGGAGGCGGAGACCCAGTACTTC; CDR3 protein: CASSVQDREAETQYF
D gene: TRBD2; clone size: -; J gene: TRBJ2-7; V gene: TRBV5-1; CDR3 DNA: TGCGCCAGCAGATCGGAGCGGGAGGGCTACGAGCAGTACTTC; CDR3 protein: CASRSEREGYEQYF
D gene: -; clone size: -; J gene: TRBJ2-1; V gene: TRBV28; CDR3 DNA: TGTGCCAGCAGCCCGCTGGGTAGCGGCATCTACAATGAGCAGTTCTTC; CDR3 protein: CASSPLGSGIYNEQFF
D gene: -; clone size: -; J gene: TRBJ1-3; V gene: TRBV28; CDR3 DNA: TGTGCCAGCAGTCTACCCTACAGATCTGGAAACACCATATATTTT; CDR3 protein: CASSLPYRSGNTIYF
D gene: TRBD2; clone size: -; J gene: TRBJ2-7; V gene: TRBV28; CDR3 DNA: TGTGCCAGCAGCAAGCCTAGCGGATCCTACGAGCAGTACTTC; CDR3 protein: CASSKPSGSYEQYF
D gene: -; clone size: -; J gene: TRBJ1-4; V gene: TRBV7-9; CDR3 DNA: TGTGCCAGCAGCTTCACCCAAATAAACAGCGGCACTAATGAAAAACTGTTTTTT; CDR3 protein: CASSFTQINSGTNEKLFF
D gene: TRBD1; clone size: -; J gene: TRBJ2-7; V gene: TRBV28; CDR3 DNA: TGTGCCAGCAGGGACAGGGGGATTGCCTACGAGCAGTACTTC; CDR3 protein: CASRDRGIAYEQYF
D gene: -; clone size: -; J gene: TRBJ2-2; V gene: TRBV7-9; CDR3 DNA: TGTGCCAGCAGACGGGGGAACACCGGGGAGCTGTTTTTT; CDR3 protein: CASRRGNTGELFF
D gene: TRBD1; clone size: -; J gene: TRBJ2-1; V gene: TRBV9; CDR3 DNA: TGTGCCAGCAGCTCCAAAGGGGGACAGACCTACAATGAGCAGTTCTTC; CDR3 protein: CASSSKGGQTYNEQFF
D gene: -; clone size: -; J gene: TRBJ1-3; V gene: TRBV6-1; CDR3 DNA: TGTGCCAGCAGTGAAGCGCTTGCCCCCGGGGTCGGCTCTGGAAACACCATATATTTT; CDR3 protein: CASSEALAPGVGSGNTIYF
D gene: -; clone size: -; J gene: TRBJ2-1; V gene: TRBV15; CDR3 DNA: TGTGCCACCAGCGCCAAGGGGGATGAGCAGTTCTTC; CDR3 protein: CATSAKGDEQFF
D gene: -; clone size: -; J gene: TRBJ2-7; V gene: TRBV19; CDR3 DNA: TGTGCCAGTAGTATAGAAGAGCGGGTTGGCGAGCAGTACTTC; CDR3 protein: CASSIEERVGEQYF
D gene: TRBD1; clone size: -; J gene: TRBJ1-4; V gene: TRBV7-4; CDR3 DNA: TGTGCCAGCAGCTTAGTTGCGGGACAGGGAATATCCGAAAAACTGTTTTTT; CDR3 protein: CASSLVAGQGISEKLFF
D gene: -; clone size: -; J gene: TRBJ2-7; V gene: TRBV5-1; CDR3 DNA: TGCGCCAGCAGTGCCGGCTCCTACGAGCAGTACTTC; CDR3 protein: CASSAGSYEQYF
D gene: -; clone size: -; J gene: TRBJ2-2; V gene: TRBV9; CDR3 DNA: TGTGCCAGCAGCACCAATAGGAGGACCGGGGAGCTGTTTTTT; CDR3 protein: CASSTNRRTGELFF
D gene: -; clone size: -; J gene: TRBJ2-3; V gene: TRBV11-3; CDR3 DNA: TGTGCCAGCAGCTTGTCGCAGGGAGATACGCAGTATTTT; CDR3 protein: CASSLSQGDTQYF
D gene: TRBD2; clone size: -; J gene: TRBJ2-7; V gene: TRBV28; CDR3 DNA: TGTGCCAGCAGTTCCTTTCCTAGGACTAGCGGGACCTACGAGCAGTACTTC; CDR3 protein: CASSSFPRTSGTYEQYF
D gene: TRBD1; clone size: -; J gene: TRBJ2-7; V gene: TRBV15; CDR3 DNA: TGTGCCACCAGCAGAGATTGGGTTCAGGGGGCCACCTACGAGCAGTACTTC; CDR3 protein: CATSRDWVQGATYEQYF
D gene: -; clone size: -; J gene: TRBJ1-1; V gene: TRBV11-3; CDR3 DNA: TGTGCCAGCAGCTTGGGGAGGAACACTGAAGCTTTCTTT; CDR3 protein: CASSLGRNTEAFF
D gene: TRBD2; clone size: -; J gene: TRBJ2-2; V gene: TRBV28; CDR3 DNA: TGTGCCAGCAGCTACGACGTCGGGGGTAGCGGGAGGAACACCGGGGAGCTGTTTTTT; CDR3 protein: CASSYDVGGSGRNTGELFF
D gene: -; clone size: -; J gene: TRBJ2-3; V gene: TRBV10-1; CDR3 DNA: TGCGCCAGCAGTGAGTCGGGTCGCGGCTATACGCAGTATTTT; CDR3 protein: CASSESGRGYTQYF
D gene: -; clone size: -; J gene: TRBJ2-7; V gene: TRBV19; CDR3 DNA: TGTGCCAGTAGTATAGTTGGAGCGTACGAGCAGTACTTC; CDR3 protein: CASSIVGAYEQYF
D gene: TRBD2; clone size: -; J gene: TRBJ2-3; V gene: TRBV28; CDR3 DNA: TGTGCCAGCAGCCCAGCAGAGGGACTAGCGGGATTAGATACGCAGTATTTT; CDR3 protein: CASSPAEGLAGLDTQYF
D gene: -; clone size: -; J gene: TRBJ1-4; V gene: TRBV5-5; CDR3 DNA: TGTGCCAGCAGCTTGTCGCGGGCAACTAATGAAAAACTGTTTTTT; CDR3 protein: CASSLSRATNEKLFF
D gene: TRBD1; clone size: -; J gene: TRBJ2-4; V gene: TRBV11-3; CDR3 DNA: TGTGCCAGCAGCACGACAGGGAACAACATTCAGTACTTC; CDR3 protein: CASSTTGNNIQYF
D gene: TRBD2; clone size: many; J gene: TRBJ2-7; V gene: TRBV6-5; CDR3 DNA: TGTGCCAGCAGGGATAGCGGGAGCTCCTACGAGCAGTACTTC; CDR3 protein: CASRDSGSSYEQYF
D gene: TRBD1; clone size: -; J gene: TRBJ1-5; V gene: TRBV4-1; CDR3 DNA: TGCGCCAGCAGCCAAGCGGGACAGGGTTTTAATCAGCCCCAGCATTTT; CDR3 protein: CASSQAGQGFNQPQHF
D gene: TRBD1; clone size: -; J gene: TRBJ2-7; V gene: TRBV11-2; CDR3 DNA: TGTGCCAGCAACGTCCCGGGACAGAACTACGAGCAGTACTTC; CDR3 protein: CASNVPGQNYEQYF
D gene: -; clone size: -; J gene: TRBJ2-2; V gene: TRBV6-5; CDR3 DNA: TGTGCCAGCAGTTCCTCGGGAGCCGGGGAGCTGTTTTTT; CDR3 protein: CASSSSGAGELFF
D gene: TRBD1; clone size: -; J gene: TRBJ1-5; V gene: TRBV28; CDR3 DNA: TGTGCCAGCAGTACCCCCTCCGGGACAGTATTCAATCAGCCCCAGCATTTT; CDR3 protein: CASSTPSGTVFNQPQHF
D gene: TRBD1; clone size: -; J gene: TRBJ1-2; V gene: TRBV13; CDR3 DNA: TGTGCCAGCAGCTTAACAATCCTCTCCGGACAGGGGAATCGCTACACCTTC; CDR3 protein: CASSLTILSGQGNRYTF
D gene: -; clone size: -; J gene: TRBJ2-7; V gene: TRBV28; CDR3 DNA: TGTGCCAGCAGTCGCGGGTCTTTCTACGAGCAGTACTTC; CDR3 protein: CASSRGSFYEQYF
D gene: TRBD1; clone size: -; J gene: TRBJ2-7; V gene: TRBV18; CDR3 DNA: TGTGCCAGCTCACCACAGGGACAGGGTAACGAGCAGTACTTC; CDR3 protein: CASSPQGQGNEQYF
D gene: -; clone size: -; J gene: TRBJ1-1; V gene: TRBV6-5; CDR3 DNA: TGTGCCAGCAGTTACTCGAGCGGGTGGGGGAACACTGAAGCTTTCTTT; CDR3 protein: CASSYSSGWGNTEAFF
D gene: -; clone size: once; J gene: TRBJ2-7; V gene: TRBV7-2; CDR3 DNA: TGTGCCAGCAGCTTAGAGGCGGGGAGCTCCTACGAGCAGTACTTC; CDR3 protein: CASSLEAGSSYEQYF
D gene: -; clone size: -; J gene: TRBJ1-3; V gene: TRBV6-6; CDR3 DNA: TGTGCCAGCAGTCGGAAGGGCTCAGGGGCCTTTTTCGAGAGTAGCTCTGGAAACACCATATATTTT; CDR3 protein: CASSRKGSGAFFESSSGNTIYF
D gene: TRBD2; clone size: -; J gene: TRBJ2-3; V gene: TRBV15; CDR3 DNA: TGTGCCACCAGCAGAGGGGGGGGACTAGCAGATACGCAGTATTTT; CDR3 protein: CATSRGGGLADTQYF
D gene: TRBD1; clone size: -; J gene: TRBJ1-2; V gene: TRBV6-5; CDR3 DNA: TGTGCCAGCAGGCCGACAGGGAACTATGGCTACACCTTC; CDR3 protein: CASRPTGNYGYTF
D gene: -; clone size: -; J gene: TRBJ2-1; V gene: TRBV19; CDR3 DNA: TGTGCCAGTAACCCAGGGGTGGATTCCTACAATGAGCAGTTCTTC; CDR3 protein: CASNPGVDSYNEQFF
D gene: TRBD2; clone size: -; J gene: TRBJ2-7; V gene: TRBV6-5; CDR3 DNA: TGTGCCAGCAGTATAGCGGGAGGCGCCTACGAGCAGTACTTC; CDR3 protein: CASSIAGGAYEQYF
D gene: -; clone size: -; J gene: TRBJ2-2; V gene: TRBV29-1; CDR3 DNA: TGCAGCGTTAGTGTGGGCCGTGTCGGGGAGCTGTTTTTT; CDR3 protein: CSVSVGRVGELFF
D gene: -; clone size: few; J gene: TRBJ2-2; V gene: TRBV7-6; CDR3 DNA: TGTGCCAGCAGCCTAAGTTCGGGCACCGGGGAGCTGTTTTTT; CDR3 protein: CASSLSSGTGELFF
D gene: -; clone size: few; J gene: TRBJ2-2; V gene: TRBV5-1; CDR3 DNA: TGCGCCAGCAGCCGGGTAGCCGGGGAGCTGTTTTTT; CDR3 protein: CASSRVAGELFF
D gene: -; clone size: -; J gene: TRBJ2-7; V gene: TRBV20-1; CDR3 DNA: TGCAGTGCGGGGACATACGAGCAGTACTTC; CDR3 protein: CSAGTYEQYF